One and the same sample provided the 4 T cell receptor beta chains below, sequenced in a study of read filtering for tumor transcriptome and immune sequencing. This library used roughly 370 ng RNA and molecular barcoded adaptors spanning alpha/delta and beta/gamma chains. TCRdb re-called the reads through MiXCR, storing one row per CDR3 protein. The table shows more than 35,000 distinct CDR3 sequences, with 10% to 15% occurring only once. Material for sequencing was a population of CD138-negative cells sorted from bone marrow. These receptors were obtained from a donor over 35 with multiple myeloma.

This clonotype was counted at least ten times. This sequence joins TRBV9 and TRBJ2-1, with D perhaps TRBD1 (6 bases). Germline CDR1 SGDLS, CDR2 YYNGEE. V was clipped by 0 bases and J by 2 bases, with 9 bases between them. CDR3 length: 15 residues. The CDR3 sequence is CASSVVGAPYNEQFF. CDR3 sequence (DNA): TGTGCCAGCAGCGTAGTGGGGGCCCCCTACAATGAGCAGTTCTTC.

This clonotype appeared many times. The V and J genes are TRBV6-2 or TRBV6-3 and TRBJ1-5; 8 bases map to TRBD1. CDR3 length: 18 residues. Looked up from germline, CDR1 is MNHEY and CDR2 is SVGEGT. Germline trimming cut 5 bases from V and 1 base from J; bases unmatched to any gene: 13. CDR3: CASSRQGTGIDSNQPQHF. The CDR3 coding sequence is TGTGCCAGCAGTAGACAGGGGACGGGTATTGACAGCAATCAGCCCCAGCATTTT.

This clonotype came up many times. This chain links TRBV7-9 with TRBJ2-5; the D gene is possibly TRBD1 (6 bases). Germline V gene lookup returns CDR1 SEHNR and CDR2 FQNEAQ (reference sequence). Trimming removed 5 bases at V and 2 bases at J, with 12 bases between. CDR3 length: 14 amino acids. The CDR3 region is CASSPRTAQETQYF. The CDR3 coding sequence is TGTGCCAGCAGCCCGAGGACAGCACAAGAGACCCAGTACTTC. The full variable domain, completed using reference TRBV7-9 and TRBJ2-5, is DTGVSQNPRHKITKRGQNVTFRCDPISEHNRLYWYRQTLGQGPEFLTYFQNEAQLEKSRLLSDRFSAERPKGSFSTLEIQRTEQGDSAMYLCASSPRTAQETQYFGPGTRLLVL.

Note on this clonotype: A single base separates this from a much larger clone, so it may be a read error. This chain uses TRBV30 with TRBJ1-1; D gene ambiguous. V lost 1 base and J lost 0, with 9 bases in between. Germline CDR1 GTSNPN, CDR2 SVGIG (reference sequence). The CDR3 consists of 14 residues. CDR3 DNA sequence: TGTGCCTGGAGTGGGGCGACTCTGAACACTGAAGCTTTCTTT. It codes for CAWSGATLNTEAFF.